This T cell receptor beta chain was captured by sequencing in a study of cytomegalovirus exposure and HLA in healthy donors. General study findings and limits: A previous analysis found most TCR beta V segments productive roughly 87% or roughly 30% of the time. TCR beta sequences reportedly predicted most subjects' HLA-A and HLA-B alleles accurately. Cytomegalovirus association was assigned to about 150 TCR beta chains.

Details on this clone: Its antigen is as yet unknown.

Amplification used 60 Vbeta primers and 13 Jbeta primers. Assay used: immunoSEQ multiplex PCR; TCRdb lists only in-frame clones, some missing. The repertoire holds under 200,000 clones, with roughly 79% as singletons. CDR1 and CDR2 from the germline V gene are SEHNR and FQNEAQ (reference sequence). V lost 4 bases and J 3 bases, leaving 11 bases between the germline ends. The length of the CDR3 is 14 residues. The specimen sequenced was PBMCs. V is TRBV7-9 and J is TRBJ2-3; TRBD1 is a possible D gene (6 bases). The clonotype was recovered from a woman aged 45-60 years in good health and CMV-seronegative. CDR3 in DNA: TGTGCCAGCAGCTGGGGACACGATACAGATACGCAGTATTTT. It translates to CASSWGHDTDTQYF.